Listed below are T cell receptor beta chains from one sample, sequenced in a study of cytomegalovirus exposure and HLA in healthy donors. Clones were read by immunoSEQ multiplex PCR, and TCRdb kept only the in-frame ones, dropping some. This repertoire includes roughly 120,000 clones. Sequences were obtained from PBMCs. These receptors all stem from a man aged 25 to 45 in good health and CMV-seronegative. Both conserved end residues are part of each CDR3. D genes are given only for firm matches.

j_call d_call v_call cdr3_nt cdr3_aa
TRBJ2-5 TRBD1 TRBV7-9 TGTGCCAGCAGCCGTGAGGGGGCGCGGGAGACCCAGTACTTC CASSREGARETQYF
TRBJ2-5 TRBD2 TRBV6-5 TGTGCCACCGACTTTAGGACTAGCGGGAACGAGACCCAGTACTTC CATDFRTSGNETQYF
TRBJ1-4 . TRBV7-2 TGTGCCAGCAGCCAACCGGGTGGCGAAAAACTGTTTTTT CASSQPGGEKLFF
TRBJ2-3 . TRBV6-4 TGTGCCAGCAGTGACTCGAGTGGTGATGGCACAGATACGCAGTATTTT CASSDSSGDGTDTQYF
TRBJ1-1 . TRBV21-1 TGTGCCAGCAGCAAAGACAGGGATGATGAAGCTTTCTTT CASSKDRDDEAFF
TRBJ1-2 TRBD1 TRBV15 TGTGCCACCAGCAGACAGGGGATGGTGGGACAGAGTCTTTATGGCTACACCTTC CATSRQGMVGQSLYGYTF
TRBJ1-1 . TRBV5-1 TGCGCCAGCAGCTTGGCGGGTAACTCGGAAACTGAAGCTTTCTTT CASSLAGNSETEAFF
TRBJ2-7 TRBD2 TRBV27 TGTGCCAGCAGTTTATCGACGATCGGGACAGCCGGGACTAGCGGGAGTAGGTCCCCCCACGAGCAGTACTTC CASSLSTIGTAGTSGSRSPHEQYF
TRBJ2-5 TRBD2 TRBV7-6 TGTGCCAGCAGCTTAAGAGCGGGAGTGCTCGAGACCCAGTACTTC CASSLRAGVLETQYF
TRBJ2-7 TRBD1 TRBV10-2 TGCGCCAGCAGTAAACCGACAGGGGTTTCCTACGAGCAGTACTTC CASSKPTGVSYEQYF
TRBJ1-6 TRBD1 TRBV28 TGTGCCAGCAGTTTATCAGGGGGCGCCTCACCCCTCCACTTT CASSLSGGASPLHF
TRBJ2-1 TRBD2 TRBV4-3 TGCGCCAGCAGCCAAGATTTAGGTAGCGGGAGTTACAATGAGCAGTTCTTC CASSQDLGSGSYNEQFF
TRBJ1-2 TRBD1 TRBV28 TGTGCCAGCAGTTTACTTGACAGGGCAGGCTATGGCTACACCTTC CASSLLDRAGYGYTF
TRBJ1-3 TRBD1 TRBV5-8 TGTGCCAGCAGCGGGGGACAGGGAAACACCATATATTTT CASSGGQGNTIYF
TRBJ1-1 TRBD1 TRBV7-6 TGTGCCAGCAGCCGTGACAGGGAGAGTGCTGAAGCTTTCTTT CASSRDRESAEAFF
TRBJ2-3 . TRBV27 TGTGCCAGCAGTTTGACGGGATTCCAACCTTATACGCAGTATTTT CASSLTGFQPYTQYF
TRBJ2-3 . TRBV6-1 TGTGCCAGCAGTGAAAAGGAGGGGCCAGATACGCAGTATTTT CASSEKEGPDTQYF